What follows are 16 T cell receptor beta chains derived from one specimen sequenced in a study of regulatory T cells in long-lasting Graves disease. Building the TCR beta libraries relied on iRepertoire HTBI primers, and CDR3 regions underwent Arm-PCR. Each CDR3 protein gets one entry after TCRdb re-called the multiplex PCR reads with MiXCR. The sample records approximately 490,000 distinct CDR3 sequences, about 17% being singletons. Noted time point: newly diagnosed GD, antithyroid drugs for less than 3 months. The authors made the TCR library using RNA they extracted from PBMCs. This sample was shared with a second study, whose subject was T cells in Graves' hyperthyroidism and ophthalmopathy.

Sequences were derived from peripheral blood mononuclear cells (PBMCs), sampled at new diagnosis, from a patient treated with antithyroid drugs. The receptors were sampled from a man aged 35 to 55 with Graves disease.

This clonotype has more than one count but fewer than ten. The chain joins TRBV3-1 to TRBJ2-5; D is perhaps TRBD2 (6 bases). The germline V and J ends were trimmed by 1 base and 6 bases, with 15 bases remaining between them. The CDR3 is made up of 15 amino acids. CDR1 LGHDT and CDR2 YNNKEL come from the germline V gene (reference sequence). The CDR3 here is CASSQAGAPQKTQYF. CDR3 DNA sequence: TGTGCCAGCAGCCAAGCGGGAGCCCCGCAAAAGACCCAGTACTTC.

The sample holds a few counts of this clonotype. The rearrangement joins TRBV4-1 to TRBJ2-2, with a weak D call TRBD2 (6 bases). Trimming removed 3 bases at V and 4 bases at J, with 9 bases between. The CDR3 runs 14 residues. From germline, CDR1 is MGHRA and CDR2 YSYEKL. CDR3 protein: CASSQAGPTGELFF. CDR3 coding DNA: TGCGCCAGCAGCCAGGCGGGGCCCACCGGGGAGCTGTTTTTT.

The table lists this clonotype with a few counts. The rearrangement uses TRBV2 and TRBJ2-1; the D is unclear. Trimming removed 4 bases from V and 4 bases from J, with 14 bases in between. CDR3 size: 15 residues. Per germline, CDR1 SNHLY and CDR2 FYNNEI. This CDR3 reads CASSGRNGLYNEQFF. In DNA form, the CDR3 reads TGTGCCAGCAGTGGTAGAAATGGCTTATACAATGAGCAGTTCTTC.

This clonotype was seen at least ten times. This sequence joins TRBV18 and TRBJ2-5; D possibly corresponds to TRBD1 (6 bases). The CDR3 has 14 residues. Germline assignment: CDR1 KGHSH and CDR2 LQKENI. V lost 2 bases to trimming and J lost 2 bases, with 9 bases between them. CDR3: CASSPRTEQETQYF. For the CDR3, the DNA is TGTGCCAGCTCACCAAGGACAGAACAAGAGACCCAGTACTTC.

With respect to this clonotype: Being one base from a much bigger clone, this may be a read error. The chain recombines TRBV5-1 with TRBJ2-2; 7 bases agree with TRBD2. The CDR3 contains 16 residues. The germline gives CDR1 SGHRS, CDR2 YFSETQ. The CDR3 nucleotides are TGCGCCAGCAGCTTATGGGAGGGCCTGGGCACCGGGGAGCCGTTTTTT. Translation: CASSLWEGLGTGEPFF.

The sample holds a few counts of this clonotype. The chain couples TRBV4-2 to TRBJ2-1; no definite D call. V was shortened by 7 bases and J by 8 bases, with 18 bases between the two germline ends. The CDR3 totals 14 residues. Germline V gene sequence: CDR1 LGHNA, CDR2 YNFKEQ. CDR3 nucleotides: TGTGCCAGCACCACAACGGGCGACAACTATGAGCAGTTCTTC. Protein product: CASTTTGDNYEQFF.

This clonotype has just a few counts. The gene calls are TRBV29-1 and TRBJ2-1; D is unclear. Between the trimmed V and J ends, which lost 6 bases and 0 bases, there was a span of 9 bases. CDR1 and CDR2 from the germline V gene are SQVTM and ANQGSEA. The CDR3 runs to 13 residues. The CDR3 here is CSVLESSYNEQFF. The CDR3 DNA sequence: TGCAGCGTACTGGAGAGCTCCTACAATGAGCAGTTCTTC.

The J gene is TRBJ2-3, the V gene TRBV7-8; TRBD2 matches at 8 bases. The CDR3 extends over 14 amino acids. With 2 bases clipped from V and 6 bases from J, the junction kept 4 bases outside the gene matches. From germline, CDR1 is SGHVS and CDR2 FQNEAQ. The CDR3 reads CASSLWASGDTQYF. The CDR3 DNA follows: TGTGCCAGCAGCTTATGGGCTAGCGGGGATACGCAGTATTTT.

This clonotype was seen ten or more times. The chain recombines TRBV5-1 with TRBJ2-3, with TRBD1 matching over 10 bases. The length of the CDR3 is 15 residues. CDR1 SGHRS and CDR2 YFSETQ come from the germline V gene. Trimming cost V 1 base and J 4 bases; bases outside gene matches: 3. CDR3 bases: TGCGCCAGCAGCTTGTCCGGGACAGGGGCAGATACGCAGTATTTT. This sequence encodes CASSLSGTGADTQYF.

In this sample, this clonotype turned up many times. The CDR3 loop reads CSARGPGRGRYNEQFF. As DNA, the CDR3 is TGCAGTGCTAGAGGCCCCGGCAGGGGTCGTTACAATGAGCAGTTCTTC. This sequence joins TRBV20-1 and TRBJ2-1; TRBD1 might be the D (6 bases). V was cut by 1 base and J by 4 bases, with 17 bases left in between. The germline gives CDR1 DFQATT, CDR2 SNEGSKA (reference sequence). The CDR3 is 16 residues long.

The chain carries TRBV28 and TRBJ1-2; 8 positions agree with TRBD1. The CDR3 runs to 18 residues. CDR1 is MDHEN and CDR2 is SYDVKM in the germline V gene. Trimming at V came to 3 bases and at J to 8 bases, leaving 20 bases not matched to a gene. The CDR3 DNA follows: TGTGCCAGCAGTTTCGAACCATACCGGACAGGGAGTAGAAAAGGCTACACCTTC. Translation gives CASSFEPYRTGSRKGYTF.

The genes are TRBV19 and TRBJ1-1; 12 bases agree with TRBD1. V shed 11 bases and J 1 base; nucleotides not matched to a gene: 11. The length of the CDR3 is 16 residues. Germline V lookup: CDR1 LNHDA, CDR2 SQIVND (reference sequence). CDR3 sequence: CASRRDRGPTNTEAFF. Written as DNA, the CDR3 is TGTGCCTCGCGCCGGGACAGGGGGCCCACGAACACTGAAGCTTTCTTT.

This clonotype was counted a few times. This sequence joins TRBV7-9 and TRBJ2-5; no clear D gene. Germline CDR1 is SEHNR and CDR2 is FQNEAQ (reference sequence). Trimming left V 5 bases short and J 2 bases short, with 6 bases between. This CDR3 contains 12 residues. The CDR3 bases are TGTGCCAGCAGCAGGTCTCAAGAGACCCAGTACTTC. Translated: CASSRSQETQYF. The variable domain in full, completed from reference TRBV7-9 and TRBJ2-5, reads DTGVSQNPRHKITKRGQNVTFRCDPISEHNRLYWYRQTLGQGPEFLTYFQNEAQLEKSRLLSDRFSAERPKGSFSTLEIQRTEQGDSAMYLCASSRSQETQYFGPGTRLLVL.

This clonotype occurred a few times. The rearrangement joins TRBV25-1 to TRBJ2-5; no clear D gene. The V gene's germline CDR1 is MGHDK and CDR2 SYGVNS. V shed 6 bases and J shed 2 bases, with 13 bases lying between them. The CDR3 extends over 14 amino acids. The CDR3, as DNA: TGTGCCAGCAGCCGACCTGACTTACAAGAGACCCAGTACTTC. This translates into CASSRPDLQETQYF.

The gene calls are TRBV5-4 and TRBJ1-1; tentatively, D is TRBD1 (5 bases). V gave up 5 bases and J gave up 1 base, with 15 bases separating them. Germline-derived CDR1 and CDR2 are SGHNT and YYREEE (reference sequence). CDR3 length: 15 amino acids. The CDR3 coding sequence is TGTGCCAGCAGTATAGCCGGGACGGCGAACACTGAAGCTTTCTTT. Translation gives CASSIAGTANTEAFF.

This chain connects TRBV10-1 to TRBJ2-2; D gene unclear. V was clipped by 0 bases and J by 7 bases, with 3 bases between them. The CDR3 is 12 residues long. Germline V gene lookup returns CDR1 WNHNN and CDR2 SYGVQD (reference sequence). CDR3 amino acids: CASSESIGELFF. The CDR3 nucleotides read TGCGCCAGCAGTGAGTCCATCGGGGAGCTGTTTTTT.